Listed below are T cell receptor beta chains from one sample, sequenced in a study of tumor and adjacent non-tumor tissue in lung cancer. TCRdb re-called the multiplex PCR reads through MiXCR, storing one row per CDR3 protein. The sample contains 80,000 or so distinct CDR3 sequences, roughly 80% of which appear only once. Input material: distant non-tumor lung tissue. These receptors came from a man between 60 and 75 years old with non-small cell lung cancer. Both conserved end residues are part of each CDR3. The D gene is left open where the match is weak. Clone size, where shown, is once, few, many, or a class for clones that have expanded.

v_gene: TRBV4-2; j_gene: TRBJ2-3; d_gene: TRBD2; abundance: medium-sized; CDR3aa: CASSPTSGMADTQYF; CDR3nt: TGTGCCAGCAGCCCGACTAGCGGGATGGCAGATACGCAGTATTTT
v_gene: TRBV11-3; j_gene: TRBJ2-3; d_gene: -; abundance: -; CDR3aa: CASSLRGVSWYF; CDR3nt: TGTGCCAGCAGCTTAAGGGGGGTCAGTTGGTATTTT
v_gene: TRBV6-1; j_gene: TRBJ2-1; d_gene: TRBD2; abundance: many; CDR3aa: CASSVGTTNEQFF; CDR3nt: TGTGCCAGCAGTGTGGGGACTACTAATGAGCAGTTCTTC
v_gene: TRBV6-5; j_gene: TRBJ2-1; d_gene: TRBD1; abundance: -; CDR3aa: CASSTGTGSPEQFF; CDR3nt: TGTGCCAGCAGTACCGGGACAGGGTCCCCAGAGCAGTTCTTC
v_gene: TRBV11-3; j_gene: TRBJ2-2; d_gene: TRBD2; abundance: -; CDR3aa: CASSSRVAGGYITGELFF; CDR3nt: TGTGCCAGCAGCTCCCGGGTAGCGGGAGGATACATAACCGGGGAGCTGTTTTTT
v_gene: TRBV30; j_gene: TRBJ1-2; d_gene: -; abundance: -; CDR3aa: CAWRGIGINYDYTF; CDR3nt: TGTGCCTGGAGGGGGATAGGGATAAACTATGACTACACCTTC
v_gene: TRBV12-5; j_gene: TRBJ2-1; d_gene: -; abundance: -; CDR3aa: CASGGVEQDFYNEQFF; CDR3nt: TGTGCTAGTGGTGGTGTTGAACAGGATTTTTACAATGAGCAGTTCTTC
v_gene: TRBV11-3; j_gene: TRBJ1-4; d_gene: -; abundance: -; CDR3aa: CASGLDLTWVEEKLFF; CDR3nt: TGTGCCAGCGGCTTAGATCTAACCTGGGTAGAAGAAAAACTGTTTTTT
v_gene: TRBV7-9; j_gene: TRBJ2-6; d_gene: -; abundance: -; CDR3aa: CASSLGEISGANVLTF; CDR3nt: TGTGCCAGCAGTTTGGGCGAGATTTCTGGGGCCAACGTCCTGACTTTC
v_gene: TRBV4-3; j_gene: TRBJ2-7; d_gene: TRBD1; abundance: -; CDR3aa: CASSRGIRTGAAFEQYF; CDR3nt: TGCGCTAGCAGCCGAGGAATCAGGACAGGGGCCGCCTTCGAGCAGTACTTC
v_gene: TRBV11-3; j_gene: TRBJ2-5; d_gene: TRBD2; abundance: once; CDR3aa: CASSIWSSGGSQETQYF; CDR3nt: TGTGCCAGCAGTATATGGTCCAGCGGGGGGTCCCAAGAGACCCAGTACTTC
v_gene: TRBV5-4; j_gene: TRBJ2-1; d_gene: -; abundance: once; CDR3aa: CASSSPAGNEQFF; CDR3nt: TGTGCCAGCAGCTCTCCAGCGGGCAATGAGCAGTTCTTC